The present T cell receptor beta chain was sequenced within a study of Ad26.COV2.S vaccination and SARS-CoV-2 variants. Overall study findings and caveats: Spike-specific TCR breadth was greater in vaccine than placebo recipients. Measures of TCR breadth and depth may have fallen short of total T cell responses.

Trimming pared 6 bases from V and 0 bases from J, leaving 15 bases between. Looked up from germline, CDR1 is SGHVS and CDR2 is FNYEAQ. The CDR3 is made up of 16 amino acids. On this clone: Its specificity is not known.

Regarding treatment: around 19 received Ad26.COV2.S at low or high dose, single or two shots; about 5 received placebo; per-sample allocation not given. On day 63 after the first injection, vaccine and placebo recipients gave samples. This table comes from immunoSEQ multiplex PCR, and its TCRdb copy is limited to in-frame clones, with some not included. The sample includes more than 350,000 clones, roughly 90% seen only once; the top ten take more than 10%. The chain is built from TRBV7-6 and TRBJ2-1; D remains unclear. This clonotype was obtained from a person aged 18-65 years who received the Ad26.COV2.S COVID-19 vaccine or a placebo. This sample comprised peripheral blood, obtained in a trial of Ad26.COV2.S vaccine versus placebo. The CDR3 here is CASRPGPKSSYNEQFF. In DNA form, the CDR3 reads TGTGCCAGCAGACCAGGACCAAAGAGCTCCTACAATGAGCAGTTCTTC.